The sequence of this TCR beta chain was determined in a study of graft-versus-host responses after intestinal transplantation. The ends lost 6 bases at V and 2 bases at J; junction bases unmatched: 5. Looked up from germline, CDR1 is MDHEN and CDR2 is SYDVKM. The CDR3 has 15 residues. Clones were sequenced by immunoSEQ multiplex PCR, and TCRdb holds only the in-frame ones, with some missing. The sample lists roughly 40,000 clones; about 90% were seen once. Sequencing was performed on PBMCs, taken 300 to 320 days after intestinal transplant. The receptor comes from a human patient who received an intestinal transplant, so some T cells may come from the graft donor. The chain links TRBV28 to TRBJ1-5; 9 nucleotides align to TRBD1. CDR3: CASSLRTGGNQPQHF. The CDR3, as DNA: TGTGCCAGCAGCTTAAGGACAGGGGGCAATCAGCCCCAGCATTTT.